This T cell receptor beta chain appears in the sequencing data of a study of beta chain features in type 1 diabetes. This clone has a handful of counts. The same CDR3 also results from other DNA sequences found in this sample. With 3 bases removed from V and 2 bases from J, the gap between germline ends came to 2 bases. This CDR3 has 11 residues. CDR1 and CDR2 from the germline V gene are PRHDT and FYEKMQ (reference sequence). The study reverse transcribed the entire isolated RNA, so it sequenced expressed TCRB transcripts. TCRdb keeps only in-frame clones here, not all; method: immunoSEQ multiplex PCR. This sample has 970,000 or so clones, with 15% to 20% found just once.

V usage is TRBV13 and J usage is TRBJ2-7, with D unclear. Sequencing was performed on naive CD4+ T cells from blood. The receptor was isolated from a woman aged 18-29 years in good health. The CDR3 region is CASSFAYEQYF. The DNA for the CDR3 is TGTGCCAGCAGCTTTGCCTACGAGCAGTACTTC.